A selection of T cell receptor beta chains follows, all from one sample in a study of technical replicates of blood from a few donors. Only in-frame clones appear in the TCRdb table, and some are missing; sequencing was by immunoSEQ multiplex PCR. The profile covers more than 90,000 clones, with roughly 96% appearing a single time and almost 0.35% taken by the ten largest. Sequenced input: T cells isolated from PBMCs. These receptors all stem from a human donor in good health. Both conserved end residues are part of each CDR3. A D gene is named only where the DNA matches it firmly. The listing skips clone size in some rows; elsewhere it reads once, few, many or a size class.

d_call: -
cdr3_length: 13
j_call: TRBJ2-5
v_call: TRBV5-1
clone_size: -
cdr3_aa: CASSSRSGETQYF
cdr3_nt: TGCGCCAGCAGCTCCCGGTCGGGAGAGACCCAGTACTTC

d_call: -
cdr3_length: 15
j_call: TRBJ1-5
v_call: TRBV7-9
clone_size: -
cdr3_aa: CASSLGGSSNQPQHF
cdr3_nt: TGTGCCAGCAGCTTAGGAGGCAGTAGCAATCAGCCCCAGCATTTT

d_call: TRBD1
cdr3_length: 12
j_call: TRBJ1-2
v_call: TRBV2
clone_size: -
cdr3_aa: CAIPGQGYGYTF
cdr3_nt: TGTGCCATCCCGGGACAGGGGTATGGCTACACCTTC

d_call: TRBD2
cdr3_length: 14
j_call: TRBJ2-7
v_call: TRBV10-3
clone_size: -
cdr3_aa: CAISGTRSSYEQYF
cdr3_nt: TGTGCCATCAGTGGGACTAGGAGCTCCTACGAGCAGTACTTC

d_call: -
cdr3_length: 14
j_call: TRBJ1-2
v_call: TRBV25-1
clone_size: -
cdr3_aa: CASQEFGAFYGYTF
cdr3_nt: TGTGCCAGTCAGGAGTTTGGGGCCTTCTATGGCTACACCTTC

d_call: -
cdr3_length: 16
j_call: TRBJ2-1
v_call: TRBV11-2
clone_size: -
cdr3_aa: CASSSPTLHSYNEQFF
cdr3_nt: TGTGCCAGCAGCTCCCCTACTCTCCATAGTTACAATGAGCAGTTCTTC

d_call: -
cdr3_length: 15
j_call: TRBJ2-7
v_call: TRBV7-8
clone_size: -
cdr3_aa: CASSLAQATVYEQYF
cdr3_nt: TGTGCCAGCAGCTTAGCGCAAGCGACAGTTTACGAGCAGTACTTC

d_call: -
cdr3_length: 12
j_call: TRBJ2-7
v_call: TRBV28
clone_size: -
cdr3_aa: CASSLEQGRYHF
cdr3_nt: TGTGCCAGCAGTTTGGAACAGGGCAGGTATCACTTC

d_call: -
cdr3_length: 15
j_call: TRBJ2-7
v_call: TRBV11-2
clone_size: -
cdr3_aa: CASSLGVTGPYEQYF
cdr3_nt: TGTGCCAGCAGCTTAGGTGTGACAGGACCCTACGAGCAGTACTTC

d_call: TRBD2
cdr3_length: 17
j_call: TRBJ2-1
v_call: TRBV19
clone_size: -
cdr3_aa: CASSKLAGGRSYNEQFF
cdr3_nt: TGTGCCAGTAGTAAACTAGCGGGAGGACGCTCCTACAATGAGCAGTTCTTC

d_call: TRBD2
cdr3_length: 19
j_call: TRBJ2-3
v_call: TRBV7-3
clone_size: -
cdr3_aa: CASSPRAGTSGRSTDTQYF
cdr3_nt: TGTGCCAGCAGTCCTAGAGCAGGGACTAGCGGCAGGAGTACAGATACGCAGTATTTT

d_call: TRBD1
cdr3_length: 15
j_call: TRBJ1-5
v_call: TRBV12-5
clone_size: -
cdr3_aa: CASGPDGTGNQPQHF
cdr3_nt: TGTGCTAGTGGTCCGGATGGGACAGGCAATCAGCCCCAGCATTTT

d_call: -
cdr3_length: 13
j_call: TRBJ2-6
v_call: TRBV27
clone_size: once
cdr3_aa: CATSGRPANVLTF
cdr3_nt: TGTGCCACCTCAGGGCGCCCGGCCAACGTCCTGACTTTC

d_call: TRBD2
cdr3_length: 15
j_call: TRBJ2-1
v_call: TRBV10-3
clone_size: -
cdr3_aa: CAISLSGRANNEQFF
cdr3_nt: TGTGCCATCAGTCTTAGCGGGAGGGCCAACAATGAGCAGTTCTTC

d_call: -
cdr3_length: 13
j_call: TRBJ2-7
v_call: TRBV6-5
clone_size: -
cdr3_aa: CASSYSGLYEQYF
cdr3_nt: TGTGCCAGCAGTTACTCTGGACTTTACGAGCAGTACTTC

d_call: -
cdr3_length: 15
j_call: TRBJ1-2
v_call: TRBV19
clone_size: -
cdr3_aa: CASSIDFQGLSGYTF
cdr3_nt: TGTGCCAGTAGTATAGATTTCCAGGGCCTTAGTGGCTACACCTTC

d_call: -
cdr3_length: 13
j_call: TRBJ2-7
v_call: TRBV5-4
clone_size: -
cdr3_aa: CASSLERAYEQYF
cdr3_nt: TGTGCCAGCAGCTTGGAACGAGCCTACGAGCAGTACTTC

d_call: -
cdr3_length: 16
j_call: TRBJ1-2
v_call: TRBV5-1
clone_size: -
cdr3_aa: CASSLSPDSANYGYTF
cdr3_nt: TGCGCCAGCAGCTTGTCCCCAGACTCCGCTAACTATGGCTACACCTTC

d_call: -
cdr3_length: 14
j_call: TRBJ1-1
v_call: TRBV9
clone_size: -
cdr3_aa: CASSAWGGNTEAFF
cdr3_nt: TGTGCCAGCAGCGCCTGGGGGGGAAACACTGAAGCTTTCTTT

d_call: -
cdr3_length: 14
j_call: TRBJ2-5
v_call: TRBV11-2
clone_size: once
cdr3_aa: CASSPLGLEETQYF
cdr3_nt: TGTGCCAGCAGCCCCCTAGGTCTAGAAGAGACCCAGTACTTC

d_call: -
cdr3_length: 14
j_call: TRBJ1-2
v_call: TRBV6-4
clone_size: -
cdr3_aa: CASSDERAGYGYTF
cdr3_nt: TGTGCCAGCAGTGATGAGAGGGCTGGCTATGGCTACACCTTC

d_call: -
cdr3_length: 16
j_call: TRBJ2-1
v_call: TRBV4-1
clone_size: once
cdr3_aa: CASTLGSGPFLNEQFF
cdr3_nt: TGCGCCAGCACCCTGGGGAGCGGGCCTTTTCTCAATGAGCAGTTCTTC

d_call: TRBD2
cdr3_length: 15
j_call: TRBJ2-2
v_call: TRBV2
clone_size: -
cdr3_aa: CASSVLGGRSGELFF
cdr3_nt: TGTGCCAGCAGTGTACTCGGCGGGAGATCCGGGGAGCTGTTTTTT

d_call: TRBD2
cdr3_length: 13
j_call: TRBJ2-7
v_call: TRBV29-1
clone_size: -
cdr3_aa: CSALLAGYNGQYF
cdr3_nt: TGCAGCGCCCTTCTAGCGGGATACAACGGGCAGTACTTC

d_call: TRBD2
cdr3_length: 18
j_call: TRBJ2-1
v_call: TRBV13
clone_size: -
cdr3_aa: CASSLELAETDVYNEQFF
cdr3_nt: TGTGCCAGCAGCTTAGAACTAGCGGAGACAGACGTGTACAATGAGCAGTTCTTC

d_call: -
cdr3_length: 15
j_call: TRBJ1-3
v_call: TRBV7-7
clone_size: -
cdr3_aa: CASSLDGVSGNTIYF
cdr3_nt: TGTGCTAGCAGCTTAGACGGGGTCTCTGGAAACACCATATATTTT

d_call: -
cdr3_length: 14
j_call: TRBJ1-3
v_call: TRBV27
clone_size: once
cdr3_aa: CASSAQGTGNTIYF
cdr3_nt: TGTGCCAGCAGTGCACAGGGCACTGGAAACACCATATATTTT

d_call: -
cdr3_length: 13
j_call: TRBJ1-3
v_call: TRBV5-1
clone_size: -
cdr3_aa: CASTGGYGNTIYF
cdr3_nt: TGCGCCAGCACCGGGGGGTACGGAAACACCATATATTTT

d_call: -
cdr3_length: 14
j_call: TRBJ2-2
v_call: TRBV29-1
clone_size: -
cdr3_aa: CSARRSTNTGELFF
cdr3_nt: TGCAGCGCAAGGAGGTCTACCAACACCGGGGAGCTGTTTTTT

d_call: -
cdr3_length: 16
j_call: TRBJ2-1
v_call: TRBV19
clone_size: -
cdr3_aa: CASSVAGEGIYNEQFF
cdr3_nt: TGTGCCAGTAGTGTCGCAGGGGAAGGGATATACAATGAGCAGTTCTTC

d_call: TRBD2
cdr3_length: 14
j_call: TRBJ2-7
v_call: TRBV7-2
clone_size: -
cdr3_aa: CASSFGSGGDEQYF
cdr3_nt: TGTGCCAGCAGCTTTGGAAGCGGGGGGGACGAGCAGTACTTC

d_call: -
cdr3_length: 13
j_call: TRBJ1-1
v_call: TRBV6-5
clone_size: -
cdr3_aa: CASIREGDTEAFF
cdr3_nt: TGTGCCAGCATCCGCGAGGGTGACACTGAAGCTTTCTTT

d_call: -
cdr3_length: 13
j_call: TRBJ2-4
v_call: TRBV5-8
clone_size: -
cdr3_aa: CASSSGTWTIQYF
cdr3_nt: TGTGCCAGCAGCTCCGGGACATGGACTATTCAGTACTTC

d_call: TRBD2
cdr3_length: 16
j_call: TRBJ2-3
v_call: TRBV25-1
clone_size: -
cdr3_aa: CASREEGLALGDTQYF
cdr3_nt: TGTGCCAGCAGGGAGGAAGGACTAGCGCTCGGGGATACGCAGTATTTT

d_call: TRBD2
cdr3_length: 18
j_call: TRBJ2-2
v_call: TRBV15
clone_size: -
cdr3_aa: CATSRDSERAGDTGELFF
cdr3_nt: TGTGCCACCAGCAGAGATTCGGAGCGGGCGGGAGACACCGGGGAGCTGTTTTTT

d_call: -
cdr3_length: 11
j_call: TRBJ1-2
v_call: TRBV20-1
clone_size: -
cdr3_aa: CSARPADGYTF
cdr3_nt: TGCAGTGCTAGACCAGCGGATGGCTACACCTTC

d_call: TRBD1
cdr3_length: 15
j_call: TRBJ1-5
v_call: TRBV19
clone_size: -
cdr3_aa: CASSSTGTGGQPQHF
cdr3_nt: TGTGCCAGTAGTTCGACCGGGACAGGGGGTCAGCCCCAGCATTTT

d_call: -
cdr3_length: 15
j_call: TRBJ2-1
v_call: TRBV4-1
clone_size: -
cdr3_aa: CASSPLDFGSYEQFF
cdr3_nt: TGCGCCAGCAGCCCACTAGATTTCGGTTCATACGAGCAGTTCTTC

d_call: -
cdr3_length: 13
j_call: TRBJ1-1
v_call: TRBV19
clone_size: -
cdr3_aa: CASSLLGLTEAFF
cdr3_nt: TGTGCCAGTAGTCTATTGGGGCTCACTGAAGCTTTCTTT

d_call: -
cdr3_length: 16
j_call: TRBJ2-1
v_call: TRBV7-9
clone_size: -
cdr3_aa: CASSLKRETPPNEQFF
cdr3_nt: TGTGCCAGCAGCTTAAAGAGGGAAACCCCCCCCAATGAGCAGTTCTTC

d_call: -
cdr3_length: 14
j_call: TRBJ2-7
v_call: TRBV5-8
clone_size: -
cdr3_aa: CASSLGAGLDEQYF
cdr3_nt: TGTGCCAGCAGCTTGGGTGCAGGGTTGGACGAGCAGTACTTC

d_call: -
cdr3_length: 10
j_call: TRBJ1-1
v_call: TRBV20-1
clone_size: once
cdr3_aa: CSARNTEAFF
cdr3_nt: TGCAGTGCGCGAAACACTGAAGCTTTCTTT

d_call: -
cdr3_length: 13
j_call: TRBJ1-5
v_call: TRBV2
clone_size: -
cdr3_aa: CASSEQGNQPQHF
cdr3_nt: TGTGCCAGCAGTGAGCAGGGTAATCAGCCCCAGCATTTT

d_call: -
cdr3_length: 16
j_call: TRBJ2-1
v_call: TRBV6-5
clone_size: -
cdr3_aa: CASSWANSGVYNEQFF
cdr3_nt: TGTGCCAGCAGTTGGGCTAATTCGGGAGTCTACAATGAGCAGTTCTTC

d_call: TRBD2
cdr3_length: 14
j_call: TRBJ2-7
v_call: TRBV6-1
clone_size: once
cdr3_aa: CASTGAGENYEQYF
cdr3_nt: TGTGCCAGCACGGGAGCGGGAGAGAACTACGAGCAGTACTTC

d_call: TRBD1
cdr3_length: 16
j_call: TRBJ1-5
v_call: TRBV19
clone_size: -
cdr3_aa: CASRRQGTYYNQPQHF
cdr3_nt: TGTGCCAGTAGGCGACAGGGGACATATTACAATCAGCCCCAGCATTTT

d_call: -
cdr3_length: 13
j_call: TRBJ2-1
v_call: TRBV28
clone_size: -
cdr3_aa: CASRTGIKYEQFF
cdr3_nt: TGTGCCAGCAGGACGGGAATAAAGTACGAGCAGTTCTTC

d_call: -
cdr3_length: 11
j_call: TRBJ1-1
v_call: TRBV21-1
clone_size: -
cdr3_aa: CASSSLRGAFF
cdr3_nt: TGTGCCAGCAGCAGCCTCAGGGGCGCTTTCTTT

d_call: TRBD1
cdr3_length: 15
j_call: TRBJ2-7
v_call: TRBV29-1
clone_size: -
cdr3_aa: CSVAPGQGSLGEQYF
cdr3_nt: TGCAGCGTGGCTCCGGGACAGGGCTCTTTGGGCGAGCAGTACTTC

d_call: TRBD2
cdr3_length: 15
j_call: TRBJ2-1
v_call: TRBV5-1
clone_size: -
cdr3_aa: CASSLSGGSYNEQFF
cdr3_nt: TGCGCCAGCAGCTTGTCGGGGGGCTCCTACAATGAGCAGTTCTTC

d_call: TRBD1
cdr3_length: 15
j_call: TRBJ1-4
v_call: TRBV6-1
clone_size: -
cdr3_aa: CASSSPTGMREKLFF
cdr3_nt: TGTGCCAGCAGTAGCCCGACAGGGATGAGGGAAAAACTGTTTTTT

d_call: -
cdr3_length: 13
j_call: TRBJ1-2
v_call: TRBV6-5
clone_size: -
cdr3_aa: CASRPQGLYGYTF
cdr3_nt: TGTGCCAGCCGACCACAGGGTCTCTATGGCTACACCTTC

d_call: TRBD2
cdr3_length: 13
j_call: TRBJ2-7
v_call: TRBV30
clone_size: few
cdr3_aa: CAWTSGTGDEQYF
cdr3_nt: TGTGCCTGGACTAGCGGGACCGGGGACGAGCAGTACTTC

d_call: -
cdr3_length: 14
j_call: TRBJ2-5
v_call: TRBV9
clone_size: once
cdr3_aa: CASSVEQTQETQYF
cdr3_nt: TGTGCCAGCAGCGTAGAACAGACCCAAGAGACCCAGTACTTC

d_call: TRBD2
cdr3_length: 14
j_call: TRBJ2-1
v_call: TRBV6-1
clone_size: -
cdr3_aa: CASITSGGHNEQFF
cdr3_nt: TGTGCCAGCATAACTAGCGGGGGGCACAATGAGCAGTTCTTC